A single sample is the source of the 24 T cell receptor beta chains below, sequenced in a study of blood T cell repertoires in COVID-19. The table came from immunoSEQ multiplex PCR; TCRdb's copy has only in-frame clones and leaves some out. The sample holds roughly 86,000 clones; about 83% are singletons and the top ten take around 2.1%. Sequencing was performed on peripheral blood. These receptors were obtained from a woman in her sixties or seventies with acute or convalescent COVID-19.

The chain couples TRBV5-5 to TRBJ2-2, with 7 bases matching TRBD1. CDR1 and CDR2 (germline): SGHKS, YYEKEE (reference sequence). Trimming at V came to 0 bases and at J to 5 bases, leaving 1 base not matched to a gene. This CDR3 is built from 14 residues. This CDR3 reads CASSLVQGTGELFF. CDR3 DNA sequence: TGTGCCAGCAGCTTGGTACAGGGGACCGGGGAGCTGTTTTTT.

This clone appeared a single time. The V gene is TRBV5-1, the J gene TRBJ1-1, with 10 bases aligning to TRBD1. V dropped 4 bases and J dropped 0; count of bases not matched to a gene: 9. Germline V CDR1 and CDR2: SGHRS, YFSETQ. The CDR3 runs 17 residues. DNA for the CDR3: TGCGCCAGCAGCCTTCTGGACAGGGGGGTTATGAACACTGAAGCTTTCTTT. This gives the protein CASSLLDRGVMNTEAFF. Full variable domain (rest looked up from reference TRBV5-1 and TRBJ1-1): KAGVTQTPRYLIKTRGQQVTLSCSPISGHRSVSWYQQTPGQGLQFLFEYFSETQRNKGNFPGRFSGRQFSNSRSEMNVSTLELGDSALYLCASSLLDRGVMNTEAFFGQGTRLTVV.

V is TRBV5-5 and J is TRBJ1-4; a possible D gene is TRBD1 (6 bases). With 4 bases removed from V and 6 bases from J, the gap between germline ends came to 10 bases. The germline gives CDR1 SGHKS, CDR2 YYEKEE (reference sequence). This CDR3 region has 13 residues. This CDR3 is CASSRGGYEKLFF. The CDR3 nucleotides read TGTGCCAGCAGCCGGGGGGGCTATGAAAAACTGTTTTTT.

This chain joins TRBV27 and TRBJ1-2; D possibly corresponds to TRBD1 (5 bases). Per germline, CDR1 MNHEY and CDR2 SMNVEV (reference sequence). CDR3 length: 15 residues. The V end was cut by 0 bases, the J end by 6 bases, with 14 bases between. The CDR3 is CASSLSLDRSNGYTF. As DNA, the CDR3 is TGTGCCAGCAGTTTATCTCTCGACAGAAGTAATGGCTACACCTTC.

This chain connects TRBV5-4 to TRBJ2-1; 8 nucleotides match TRBD2. Trimming took 4 bases from V and 4 from J; bases not matched to a gene: 7. Germline V gives CDR1 SGHNT, CDR2 YYREEE (reference sequence). The CDR3 is 15 residues long. CDR3 DNA: TGTGCCAGCAGCGCGGGGGGAGGCGGGTACAATGAGCAGTTCTTC. It codes for CASSAGGGGYNEQFF.

This rearrangement joins TRBV5-1 to TRBJ2-3; TRBD1 aligns across 10 bases. The CDR3 is 16 amino acids. Germline V gene sequence: CDR1 SGHRS, CDR2 YFSETQ. The V and J ends lost 4 bases and 4 bases, in that order; junction bases with no gene match: 9. CDR3 in DNA: TGCGCCAGCAGCCAGAGACAGGGGGCAGGGGCAGATACGCAGTATTTT. It is translated as CASSQRQGAGADTQYF.

This clone was seen only a few times. The chain joins TRBV7-8 to TRBJ1-4; 12 nucleotides line up with TRBD1. The V and J ends lost 5 bases and 8 bases, in that order; junction bases with no gene match: 3. The CDR3 length is 14 residues. CDR1 is SGHVS, CDR2 FQNEAQ, per germline. The CDR3 loop is CASSGDRGHEKLFF. Here the CDR3 DNA reads TGTGCCAGCAGCGGGGACAGGGGGCACGAAAAACTGTTTTTT.

In this sample, this clone turned up a few times. The chain is built from TRBV27 and TRBJ2-5; a weak D match, TRBD2 (5 bases). The ends were cut back, 2 bases at V and 5 bases at J, with 12 bases in the middle. Germline V gene sequence: CDR1 MNHEY, CDR2 SMNVEV (reference sequence). The CDR3 spans 14 residues. The CDR3 reads CASSLNRGIETQYF. The CDR3 coding sequence is TGTGCCAGCAGTTTAAACCGGGGAATCGAGACCCAGTACTTC.

The rearrangement uses TRBV12-3 or TRBV12-4 and TRBJ1-2; the D is unclear. V lost 3 bases and J lost 4, with 3 bases in between. The CDR3 sequence is 11 residues long. The CDR3 protein is CASSFSYGYTF. As DNA, the CDR3 is TGTGCCAGCAGTTTTAGCTATGGCTACACCTTC.

This clone was counted once. The chain employs TRBV2 and TRBJ1-5; the match to TRBD1 covers 9 bases. CDR1 SNHLY and CDR2 FYNNEI come from the germline V gene. The length of the CDR3 is 12 residues. Trimming cost V 6 bases and J 15 bases; bases outside gene matches: 9. The CDR3 nucleotides are TGTGCCAGCAGCCGAACAGGGGGCGCCCCGCATTTT. This sequence encodes CASSRTGGAPHF.

This rearrangement joins TRBV7-8 to TRBJ1-1, with TRBD1 identical over 9 bases. V lost 2 bases to trimming and J lost 0 bases; unmatched junction nucleotides: 10. The CDR3 length is 18 residues. The germline V gene has CDR1 SGHVS and CDR2 FQNEAQ. The CDR3 nucleotides read TGTGCCAGCAGCTTACCGGACAGGGGAAGGTCCATGAACACTGAAGCTTTCTTT. Its translation: CASSLPDRGRSMNTEAFF.

The V and J genes are TRBV9 and TRBJ1-4; 7 bases match TRBD1. With 4 bases clipped from V and 10 bases from J, the junction kept 10 bases outside the gene matches. Germline V gives CDR1 SGDLS, CDR2 YYNGEE. The CDR3 consists of 14 residues. The CDR3 protein is CASSPDRVEGKLFF. Here the CDR3 DNA reads TGTGCCAGCAGCCCAGACAGGGTTGAGGGAAAACTGTTTTTT.

The V gene is TRBV5-1, the J gene TRBJ2-5; 8 nucleotides agree with TRBD1. J was trimmed by 5 bases and V by 0 bases; bases with no gene match: 9. Germline V gene lookup returns CDR1 SGHRS and CDR2 YFSETQ. This CDR3 has 16 residues. Here the CDR3 reads CASSLVRQGAGETQYF. In DNA, the CDR3 is TGCGCCAGCAGCTTGGTTCGTCAGGGGGCGGGCGAGACCCAGTACTTC.

The chain has TRBV9 and TRBJ1-1; D is undetermined. The CDR3 covers 15 residues. Trimming cost V 2 bases and J 4 bases, with 15 bases left between them. Germline CDR1 SGDLS, CDR2 YYNGEE. The CDR3 DNA reads TGTGCCAGCAGCGTCGGGGAGAGGTATTTCACTGAAGCTTTCTTT. Translating it yields CASSVGERYFTEAFF.

The gene calls are TRBV6-6 and TRBJ1-1; TRBD1 agrees at 10 bases. Trimming took 6 bases from V and 5 from J; bases not matched to a gene: 9. Germline V gene data show CDR1 as MNHNY and CDR2 as SVGAGI (reference sequence). CDR3 length equals 15 residues. The CDR3 nucleotides are TGTGCCAGCAGACCCGGACAGGGGGGGCGGACTGAAGCTTTCTTT. Its translation is CASRPGQGGRTEAFF.

The J gene is TRBJ2-5, the V gene TRBV20-1, with D unresolved. Germline-derived CDR1 and CDR2 are DFQATT and SNEGSKA (reference sequence). Trimming pared 5 bases from V and 0 bases from J, leaving 4 bases between. This CDR3 spans 11 amino acids. This CDR3 reads CSAQDQETQYF. The CDR3, as DNA: TGCAGTGCTCAGGACCAAGAGACCCAGTACTTC.

This clone came up a few times. V usage is TRBV27 and J usage is TRBJ2-7; 7 bases fit TRBD1. The CDR3 extends over 16 amino acids. With 4 bases clipped from V and 1 base from J, the junction kept 10 bases outside the gene matches. Germline assignment: CDR1 MNHEY and CDR2 SMNVEV (reference sequence). The CDR3 nucleotides are TGTGCCAGCAGTTCCCTCCCCAGGGGGAAGTCCTACGAGCAGTACTTC. It specifies CASSSLPRGKSYEQYF.

The V and J genes are TRBV28 and TRBJ1-1; a weak D match, TRBD1 (6 bases). The V end lost 5 bases, the J end lost 3 bases, and 10 bases lay between the germline ends. The germline gives CDR1 MDHEN, CDR2 SYDVKM. The length of the CDR3 is 13 residues. In nucleotides, the CDR3 is TGTGCCAGCAGTCCCCGGACAGACACTGAAGCTTTCTTT. Its protein is CASSPRTDTEAFF.

V usage is TRBV19 and J usage is TRBJ2-1; the D gene is possibly TRBD1 (6 bases). This CDR3 region has 14 residues. Germline V gene lookup returns CDR1 LNHDA and CDR2 SQIVND (reference sequence). Between the trimmed V and J ends, which lost 4 bases and 2 bases, there was a span of 9 bases. The CDR3 sequence: CASSKDSTYNEQFF. CDR3 sequence (DNA): TGTGCCAGTAGTAAGGACAGTACCTACAATGAGCAGTTCTTC.

V gene TRBV30 combines with J gene TRBJ1-6; D uncertain. Germline CDR1 is GTSNPN and CDR2 is SVGIG (reference sequence). The CDR3 has 15 amino acids. Here the CDR3 DNA reads TGTGCGACCCCCCCCACAGCAGCCTTTAATTCACCCCTCCACTTT. Amino acid sequence: CATPPTAAFNSPLHF. Full variable domain (remainder filled in from reference TRBV30 and TRBJ1-6): SQTIHQWPATLVQPVGSPLSLECTVEGTSNPNLYWYRQAAGRGLQLLFYSVGIGQISSEVPQNLSASRPQDRQFILSSKKLLLSDSGFYLCATPPTAAFNSPLHFGNGTRLTVT.

This clone was seen more than once but under ten times. The chain links TRBV29-1 to TRBJ1-2; no definite D call. Trimming left V 7 bases short and J 4 bases short, with 16 bases between. The length of the CDR3 is 13 residues. From germline, CDR1 is SQVTM and CDR2 ANQGSEA. The CDR3 sequence is CSGSRGGVYGYTF. The CDR3 nucleotides are TGCAGCGGATCTCGTGGAGGAGTCTATGGCTACACCTTC.

This sequence joins TRBV6-1 and TRBJ2-5; 12 positions match TRBD2. The junction had 9 bases not matched to a gene; V was cut back by 3 bases and J by 13 bases. CDR3 size: 14 residues. Germline assignment: CDR1 MNHNS and CDR2 SASEGT. CDR3 DNA sequence: TGTGCCAGCAGTGATTCAGCTAGCGGGGGGGCCCTGTACTTC. Translation: CASSDSASGGALYF.

The V and J genes are TRBV11-1 and TRBJ1-6, with D unresolved. CDR3 length: 14 amino acids. In germline, CDR1 is SGHAT, CDR2 FQDESV (reference sequence). The V end was cut by 5 bases, the J end by 5 bases, with 10 bases between. Written as DNA, the CDR3 is TGTGCCAGCAGCCCGGGTCTCAATAATTCACCCCTCCACTTT. Translating gives CASSPGLNNSPLHF.

The J gene is TRBJ2-2, the V gene TRBV27; possible D gene TRBD2, 6 bases. The germline V and J ends were trimmed by 0 bases and 5 bases, with 10 bases remaining between them. The CDR3 is 15 amino acids. CDR1 and CDR2 from the germline V gene are MNHEY and SMNVEV (reference sequence). This CDR3 reads CASSLSGAGTGELFF. CDR3 bases: TGTGCCAGCAGTTTATCAGGGGCGGGGACCGGGGAGCTGTTTTTT.